This T cell receptor beta chain derives from a study of identical twins. General study points: Conclusions came from cross-sectional statistical analysis, not from following the same donors.

The length of the CDR3 is 13 residues. The V and J ends lost 6 bases and 6 bases, in that order; junction bases with no gene match: 4. In germline, CDR1 is LNHNV, CDR2 YYDKDF (reference sequence). Points on this clonotype: What it binds is unknown.

Unique molecular identifiers were in the cDNA, with template-switch universal primer binding. Each CDR3 protein is one row after TCRdb ran MiXCR on the 5' RACE reads. This sample has about 240,000 distinct CDR3 sequences, with about 13% found just once. The same data also went into a second study, on yellow fever vaccine responses in identical twins.

The clonotype originates from a woman younger than 35 in good health. The sample comprised memory (CD45RO+) T cells sorted from blood. The gene calls are TRBV15 and TRBJ2-2, with 7 positions matching TRBD1. CDR3 sequence (DNA): TGTGCCACCAGGAGGGACAGAGCCGGGGAGCTGTTTTTT. Its translation is CATRRDRAGELFF.